This is a list of T cell receptor beta chains from one sample in a study of spatial heterogeneity in lung cancer. TCRdb re-called the 5' RACE reads through MiXCR, storing one row per CDR3 protein. This table has about 10,000 distinct CDR3 sequences, roughly 5.5% appearing once. The material was PBMCs, obtained at surgery. Receptors were obtained from a male donor with early-stage non-small cell lung cancer. Each CDR3 is given with its conserved first and last residue. Expanded clones get a size class; other rows say once, few or many, or leave the size out.

len,j_gene,abundance,v_gene,CDR3aa
16,TRBJ1-3,few,TRBV28,CASSLPPGSSGNTIYF
14,TRBJ2-7,many,TRBV2,CASRIGGPTYEQYF
14,TRBJ2-5,many,TRBV5-8,CASSLGWGQETQYF
14,TRBJ1-4,many,TRBV28,CASSLQGASEKLFF
13,TRBJ1-2,many,TRBV29-1,CSVTRGLNYGYTF
16,TRBJ2-3,many,TRBV6-5,CASRAVPISPVDTQYF
14,TRBJ1-2,many,TRBV12-3/TRBV12-4,CASSLGGGDYGYTF
15,TRBJ2-2,medium-sized,TRBV7-8,CASSLVGRIAGELFF
15,TRBJ2-3,many,TRBV20-1,CSARDSGAPTDTQYF
12,TRBJ1-1,many,TRBV29-1,CSVVRAGTEAFF
14,TRBJ2-3,few,TRBV27,CATKRGDPTDTQYF
14,TRBJ1-1,medium-sized,TRBV2,CASTRTSQNTEAFF
16,TRBJ2-3,many,TRBV12-5,CASGFGRGASTDTQYF
14,TRBJ1-2,many,TRBV29-1,CSAEFGGRLLGYTF
18,TRBJ2-7,many,TRBV7-3,CASSLGLAGGPLSYEQYF
15,TRBJ1-5,many,TRBV3-1,CASSQDARVGQPQHF
13,TRBJ2-6,medium-sized,TRBV5-4,CASIQAGANVLTF
15,TRBJ2-7,few,TRBV6-2/TRBV6-3,CASSFQRGHDFEQYF
13,TRBJ2-5,many,TRBV7-2,CASRSDNQETQYF
12,TRBJ2-7,few,TRBV7-2,CASSPPTYERYF
15,TRBJ1-1,many,TRBV29-1,CSVGKQGAQNTEAFF
14,TRBJ1-1,NA,TRBV7-8,CASSLVEGGHVAFF